This TCR beta chain was recorded in a study of tumor-infiltrating lymphocytes in primary liver carcinoma. The input was 500 ng total RNA; TCR beta cDNA was made from it with a constant-region primer. ARM-PCR, slightly modified, supplied the TCR beta libraries through three nested multiplex PCR rounds. Amplification in the first two PCR rounds was performed using TRBV1-TRBV30 forward primers and a C-beta reverse primer for approximately 10 cycles each. TCRdb ran MiXCR on the multiplex PCR reads and lists one entry per CDR3 protein. The sample holds 100,000 to 150,000 distinct CDR3 sequences, 50% to 80% seen once. It was from roughly 20-30 mg of unsorted bulk tissue that RNA and DNA were co-extracted. Germline CDR1 and CDR2: PRHDT and FYEKMQ (reference sequence). The CDR3 has 12 amino acids. Concerning this clonotype itself: Germline and junction disagree at one end, which may indicate a read error.

The source material was liver tumor tissue from sampling region 3. Subset of the sample: tumor region T3, left-lateral pole. This clonotype was obtained from a woman between 55 and 75 years old with primary liver carcinoma and hepatitis B virus infection. V and J are TRBV13 and TRBJ2-7, with no clear D. The CDR3 DNA reads TGCGCCAGTAGCTTAGGGCTCTACGAGCAGTACTTC. This encodes CASSLGLYEQYF.